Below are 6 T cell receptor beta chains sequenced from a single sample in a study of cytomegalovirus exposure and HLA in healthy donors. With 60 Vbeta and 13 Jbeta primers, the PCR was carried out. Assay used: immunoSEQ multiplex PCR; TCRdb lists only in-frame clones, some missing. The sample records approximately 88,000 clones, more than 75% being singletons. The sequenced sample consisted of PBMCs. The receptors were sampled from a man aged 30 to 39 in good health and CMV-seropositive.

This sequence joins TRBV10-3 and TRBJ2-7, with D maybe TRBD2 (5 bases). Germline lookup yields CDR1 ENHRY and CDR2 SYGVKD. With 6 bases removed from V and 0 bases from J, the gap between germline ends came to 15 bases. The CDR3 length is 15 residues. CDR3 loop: CAIREDSFSSYEQYF. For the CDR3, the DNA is TGTGCCATCAGGGAGGACTCGTTCAGCTCCTACGAGCAGTACTTC.

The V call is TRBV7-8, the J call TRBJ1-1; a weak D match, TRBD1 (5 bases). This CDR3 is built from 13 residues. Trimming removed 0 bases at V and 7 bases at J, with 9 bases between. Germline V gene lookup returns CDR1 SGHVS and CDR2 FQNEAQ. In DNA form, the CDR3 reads TGTGCCAGCAGCTTAGCAGGAGGGGATGAAGCTTTCTTT. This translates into CASSLAGGDEAFF.

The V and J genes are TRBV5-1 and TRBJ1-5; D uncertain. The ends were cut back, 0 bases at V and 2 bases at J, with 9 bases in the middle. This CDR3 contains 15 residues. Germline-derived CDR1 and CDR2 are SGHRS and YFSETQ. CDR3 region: CASSLGVAGNQPQHF. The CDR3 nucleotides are TGCGCCAGCAGCTTGGGGGTTGCGGGCAATCAGCCCCAGCATTTT.

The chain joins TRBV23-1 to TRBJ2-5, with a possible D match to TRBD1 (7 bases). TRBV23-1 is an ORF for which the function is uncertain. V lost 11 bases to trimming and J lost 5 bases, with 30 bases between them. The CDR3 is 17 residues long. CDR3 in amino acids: CAAVKGRSEGAGETQYF. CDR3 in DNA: TGCGCCGCAGTGAAAGGGCGGTCGGAGGGGGCTGGGGAGACCCAGTACTTC.

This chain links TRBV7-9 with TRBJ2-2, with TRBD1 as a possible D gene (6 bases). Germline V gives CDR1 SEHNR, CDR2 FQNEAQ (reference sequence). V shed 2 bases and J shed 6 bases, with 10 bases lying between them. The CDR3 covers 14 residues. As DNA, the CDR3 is TGTGCCAGCAGCTTATACTCAGGGGCCGGGGAGCTGTTTTTT. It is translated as CASSLYSGAGELFF.

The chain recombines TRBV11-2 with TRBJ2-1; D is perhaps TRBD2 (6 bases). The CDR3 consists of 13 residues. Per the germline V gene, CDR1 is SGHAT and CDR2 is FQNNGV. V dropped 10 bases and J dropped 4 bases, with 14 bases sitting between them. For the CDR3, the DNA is TGTGCCAACGCCAGGGACTCTTACAATGAGCAGTTCTTC. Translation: CANARDSYNEQFF.